This T cell receptor beta chain was observed in a study of blood T cell repertoires in COVID-19. Produced via immunoSEQ multiplex PCR; TCRdb's table is partial and in-frame only. The table includes some 48,000 clones, 80% to 90% detected once. Germline V gene data show CDR1 as MNHEY and CDR2 as SVGAGI. V gave up 6 bases and J gave up 0 bases; unmatched junction bases: 1. This CDR3 is 14 amino acids long. The origin of this receptor is a human donor in a cohort sampled during active COVID-19. This sequence joins TRBV6-5 and TRBJ1-2, with TRBD1 matching over 10 bases. Sample: peripheral blood. The CDR3 DNA reads as TGTGCCAGCAGGACAGGGGGCTCTAACTATGGCTACACCTTC. It codes for CASRTGGSNYGYTF.